This T cell receptor beta chain was identified in a study of shared clonotypes between healthy human individuals. This CDR3 has 14 residues. V lost 8 bases, J lost 7 bases, and 17 bases lay in between. Germline V gives CDR1 LNHDA, CDR2 SQIVND (reference sequence). Clones were read by immunoSEQ multiplex PCR, and TCRdb kept only the in-frame ones, dropping some. The sample lists roughly 2,500,000 clones, approximately 93% occurring once. The sequence came from a young man in good health. Some clones in this sample may be carry-over from other donors' samples. The source material was naive CD4+ T cells from PBMCs. Stated subset: CD45RA+ positively selected. The rearrangement uses TRBV19 and TRBJ2-2, with TRBD2 as a possible D gene (6 bases). This CDR3 is CASVAGTLRGELFF. The CDR3 DNA reads TGTGCCAGTGTCGCGGGAACCCTGCGCGGGGAGCTGTTTTTT. Full variable domain (outside the CDR3, taken from reference TRBV19 and TRBJ2-2): DGGITQSPKYLFRKEGQNVTLSCEQNLNHDAMYWYRQDPGQGLRLIYYSQIVNDFQKGDIAEGYSVSREKKESFPLTVTSAQKNPTAFYLCASVAGTLRGELFFGEGSRLTVL.